These T cell receptor beta chains were read from a single sample in a study of shared clonotypes between healthy human individuals. Libraries were prepared by immunoSEQ multiplex PCR; TCRdb keeps only in-frame clonotypes and omits some of them. Here the sample spans roughly 490,000 clones, 76% being singletons. The sample consisted of PBMCs. Source of these receptors: a woman aged 40 to 55 in good health. Some clones in this sample may be carry-over from other donors' samples. Both conserved end residues are part of each CDR3. D genes are given only for firm matches. Some rows have no size entry. The others give once, few or many, or a class for an expanded clone.

V gene: TRBV5-1
D gene: TRBD2
J gene: TRBJ2-7
clone size: NA
CDR3 DNA: TGCGCCAGCAGCCCAACTAGCGGGGGGGGTTCCTACGAGCAGTACTTC
CDR3 protein: CASSPTSGGGSYEQYF

V gene: TRBV30
D gene: NA
J gene: TRBJ1-1
clone size: NA
CDR3 DNA: TGTGCCTGGAGTGCCCACAGGGACACTGAAGCTTTCTTT
CDR3 protein: CAWSAHRDTEAFF

V gene: TRBV7-2
D gene: TRBD1
J gene: TRBJ1-4
clone size: NA
CDR3 DNA: TGTGCCAGCAGCTCGGGGACAGGACTGAACAATGAAAAACTGTTTTTT
CDR3 protein: CASSSGTGLNNEKLFF

V gene: TRBV19
D gene: TRBD2
J gene: TRBJ2-7
clone size: NA
CDR3 DNA: TGTGCCAGTAGTATAGGGGGCGGGAGGGCCTCCGAGCAGTACTTC
CDR3 protein: CASSIGGGRASEQYF

V gene: TRBV19
D gene: TRBD1
J gene: TRBJ1-2
clone size: many
CDR3 DNA: TGTGCCAGTAGTCCCCCTCCCGGGACAGGGGACTTTGGCTACACCTTC
CDR3 protein: CASSPPPGTGDFGYTF

V gene: TRBV13
D gene: NA
J gene: TRBJ2-7
clone size: NA
CDR3 DNA: TGTGCCAGCAGCTCGCAGAGGAACGAGCAGTACTTC
CDR3 protein: CASSSQRNEQYF

V gene: TRBV30
D gene: TRBD1
J gene: TRBJ2-5
clone size: NA
CDR3 DNA: TGTGCCTGGAGTAAGTGGGGACAGGACCGACAAGAGACCCAGTACTTC
CDR3 protein: CAWSKWGQDRQETQYF

V gene: TRBV28
D gene: TRBD1
J gene: TRBJ1-2
clone size: NA
CDR3 DNA: TGTGCCAGCAGTTTTGTTCGGGACAGGGGTTACGGCTACACCTTC
CDR3 protein: CASSFVRDRGYGYTF

V gene: TRBV19
D gene: TRBD2
J gene: TRBJ2-1
clone size: NA
CDR3 DNA: TGTGCCAGTAGTATAACGGCGGGAGTCTACAATGAGCAGTTCTTC
CDR3 protein: CASSITAGVYNEQFF

V gene: TRBV4-2
D gene: TRBD2
J gene: TRBJ2-1
clone size: NA
CDR3 DNA: TGTGCCAGCAGCCAAGCCGGACTAGCGGAGTACAATGAGCAGTTCTTC
CDR3 protein: CASSQAGLAEYNEQFF

V gene: TRBV30
D gene: NA
J gene: TRBJ1-1
clone size: NA
CDR3 DNA: TGTGCCTGGACCTTCGGGGGAGGGTGGACTGAAGCTTTCTTT
CDR3 protein: CAWTFGGGWTEAFF

V gene: TRBV25-1
D gene: NA
J gene: TRBJ2-7
clone size: NA
CDR3 DNA: TGTGCCACCTCTACTGGCTACGAGCAGTACTTC
CDR3 protein: CATSTGYEQYF

V gene: TRBV18
D gene: TRBD1
J gene: TRBJ1-3
clone size: NA
CDR3 DNA: TGTGCCAGCTCACTTCTGGACAGGGGGCGACAAGGAAACACCATATATTTT
CDR3 protein: CASSLLDRGRQGNTIYF

V gene: TRBV28
D gene: NA
J gene: TRBJ1-4
clone size: few
CDR3 DNA: TGTGCCAGCAGCCGCTGGGGGGACACCTATGAAAAACTGTTTTTT
CDR3 protein: CASSRWGDTYEKLFF

V gene: TRBV15
D gene: NA
J gene: TRBJ2-3
clone size: NA
CDR3 DNA: TGTGCCACCAGCTTCTCGCCGACAGTCGGGGATACGCAGTATTTT
CDR3 protein: CATSFSPTVGDTQYF

V gene: TRBV19
D gene: TRBD1
J gene: TRBJ1-1
clone size: NA
CDR3 DNA: TGTGCCAGTAAGACAGGGGCGGATGGTGAAGCTTTCTTT
CDR3 protein: CASKTGADGEAFF

V gene: TRBV30
D gene: TRBD2
J gene: TRBJ2-7
clone size: NA
CDR3 DNA: TGTGCCTGGAGTACCACTAGCGGGAGAAGGACCTACGAGCAGTACTTC
CDR3 protein: CAWSTTSGRRTYEQYF

V gene: TRBV5-4
D gene: TRBD1
J gene: TRBJ2-7
clone size: NA
CDR3 DNA: TGTGGCAGCAGTTCACCCCGGGACAGGGGCTCCGGAAAGTACTTC
CDR3 protein: CGSSSPRDRGSGKYF

V gene: TRBV14
D gene: NA
J gene: TRBJ2-7
clone size: NA
CDR3 DNA: TGTGCCAGCAGCCAGACGGGACTCCCGGGCTCCTACGAGCAGTACTTC
CDR3 protein: CASSQTGLPGSYEQYF

V gene: TRBV5-4
D gene: NA
J gene: TRBJ2-7
clone size: NA
CDR3 DNA: TGTGCCAGCAGCACCGGGACTGGAGTCTACGAGCAGTACTTC
CDR3 protein: CASSTGTGVYEQYF

V gene: TRBV30
D gene: NA
J gene: TRBJ2-3
clone size: NA
CDR3 DNA: TGTGCCTGGAGTGTACTAGGAGATACGCAGTATTTT
CDR3 protein: CAWSVLGDTQYF

V gene: TRBV7-9
D gene: NA
J gene: TRBJ1-5
clone size: NA
CDR3 DNA: TGTGCCAGCAGCTTGGGTACCAATCAGCCCCAGCATTTT
CDR3 protein: CASSLGTNQPQHF

V gene: TRBV11-2
D gene: NA
J gene: TRBJ1-4
clone size: NA
CDR3 DNA: TGTGCCAGCAGCTATAAAGGTTGGGTTAACGAAAAACTGTTTTTT
CDR3 protein: CASSYKGWVNEKLFF

V gene: TRBV14
D gene: NA
J gene: TRBJ1-5
clone size: few
CDR3 DNA: TGTGCCAGCAGCCAGGCGGCTAATCAGCCCCAGCATTTT
CDR3 protein: CASSQAANQPQHF

V gene: TRBV27
D gene: TRBD2
J gene: TRBJ2-1
clone size: NA
CDR3 DNA: TGTGCCAGCAGTGCCAGGACTAGCGCTTACAATGAGCAGTTCTTC
CDR3 protein: CASSARTSAYNEQFF

V gene: TRBV6-5
D gene: NA
J gene: TRBJ1-1
clone size: NA
CDR3 DNA: TGTGCCAGCAGTTACTTGGGGACCGAGAACACTGAAGCTTTCTTT
CDR3 protein: CASSYLGTENTEAFF

V gene: TRBV29-1
D gene: NA
J gene: TRBJ2-1
clone size: NA
CDR3 DNA: TGCAGCGTTGCCCTAGCTATTTCCCACAATGAGCAGTTCTTC
CDR3 protein: CSVALAISHNEQFF

V gene: TRBV28
D gene: NA
J gene: TRBJ2-1
clone size: NA
CDR3 DNA: TGTGCCAGCAGCCCCCGGGGCGGGCAATACAATGAGCAGTTCTTC
CDR3 protein: CASSPRGGQYNEQFF

V gene: TRBV6-1
D gene: NA
J gene: TRBJ2-4
clone size: NA
CDR3 DNA: TGTGCCAGCAGCGAGGAGACTCATCAAAACATTCAGTACTTC
CDR3 protein: CASSEETHQNIQYF

V gene: TRBV2
D gene: NA
J gene: TRBJ1-2
clone size: NA
CDR3 DNA: TGTGCCAGCAGCACCGGGCCTAACTATGGCTACACCTTC
CDR3 protein: CASSTGPNYGYTF

V gene: TRBV6-1
D gene: TRBD1
J gene: TRBJ1-5
clone size: few
CDR3 DNA: TGTGCCAGCGGACAGGGGCAGGTGCATCAGCCCCAGCATTTT
CDR3 protein: CASGQGQVHQPQHF

V gene: TRBV19
D gene: TRBD2
J gene: TRBJ2-1
clone size: NA
CDR3 DNA: TGTGCCAGCGGGACTAGCAGGGGCGAGCAGTTCTTC
CDR3 protein: CASGTSRGEQFF

V gene: TRBV28
D gene: NA
J gene: TRBJ2-1
clone size: NA
CDR3 DNA: TGTGCCAGCAGCCCAGGTGATAGCTCCTACAATGAGCAGTTCTTC
CDR3 protein: CASSPGDSSYNEQFF

V gene: TRBV28
D gene: TRBD1
J gene: TRBJ1-5
clone size: NA
CDR3 DNA: TGTGCCAGCAGTCTAAAGACAGGGTATAGCAATCAGCCCCAGCATTTT
CDR3 protein: CASSLKTGYSNQPQHF

V gene: TRBV18
D gene: TRBD1
J gene: TRBJ1-1
clone size: NA
CDR3 DNA: TGTGCCAGCTCACCTCCAGGACAGGGCCCCATGAACACTGAAGCTTTCTTT
CDR3 protein: CASSPPGQGPMNTEAFF

V gene: TRBV28
D gene: TRBD2
J gene: TRBJ2-5
clone size: few
CDR3 DNA: TGTGCCAGCAGTTTACGAGCGGGAGTATGGGAGACCCAGTACTTC
CDR3 protein: CASSLRAGVWETQYF

V gene: TRBV11-2
D gene: NA
J gene: TRBJ2-5
clone size: NA
CDR3 DNA: TGTGCCAGCAGCTCTCAGGGCCCCCAAGAGACCCAGTACTTC
CDR3 protein: CASSSQGPQETQYF

V gene: TRBV2
D gene: TRBD1
J gene: TRBJ2-7
clone size: NA
CDR3 DNA: TGTGCCAGCAGCGGTTACGGGGACAGAAACTACGAGCAGTACTTC
CDR3 protein: CASSGYGDRNYEQYF

V gene: TRBV5-4
D gene: NA
J gene: TRBJ2-2
clone size: once
CDR3 DNA: TGTGCCAGCAGCTTGGGGCCCACCGGGGAGCTGTTTTTT
CDR3 protein: CASSLGPTGELFF

V gene: TRBV15
D gene: NA
J gene: TRBJ1-5
clone size: NA
CDR3 DNA: TGTGCCACCAGCAGACCTAAATATAGCAATCAGCCCCAGCATTTT
CDR3 protein: CATSRPKYSNQPQHF

V gene: TRBV6-4
D gene: TRBD2
J gene: TRBJ2-1
clone size: NA
CDR3 DNA: TGTGCCAGCAGTGTGTCTAGCGGGACGGAGCAGTTCTTC
CDR3 protein: CASSVSSGTEQFF

V gene: TRBV7-3
D gene: NA
J gene: TRBJ2-1
clone size: NA
CDR3 DNA: TGTGCCAGCAGCTCCATTAGCGGCCGCTCCTACAATGAGCAGTTCTTC
CDR3 protein: CASSSISGRSYNEQFF

V gene: TRBV28
D gene: TRBD1
J gene: TRBJ2-7
clone size: NA
CDR3 DNA: TGTGCCAGCAGTTTATCTCGAGACAGGGGGGCAAAACCCAACGAGCAGTACTTC
CDR3 protein: CASSLSRDRGAKPNEQYF

V gene: TRBV7-8
D gene: NA
J gene: TRBJ2-7
clone size: NA
CDR3 DNA: TGTGCCAGCAGCCCGCTAGAAGGGACCTACGAGCAGTACTTC
CDR3 protein: CASSPLEGTYEQYF

V gene: TRBV7-9
D gene: NA
J gene: TRBJ2-6
clone size: NA
CDR3 DNA: TGTGCCAGCAGCTTAGTCCCCTCTGGGGCCAACGTCCTGACTTTC
CDR3 protein: CASSLVPSGANVLTF

V gene: TRBV7-8
D gene: NA
J gene: TRBJ2-7
clone size: NA
CDR3 DNA: TGTGCCAGCAGCTTTCAAAAGGGCCCCTACGAGCAGTACTTC
CDR3 protein: CASSFQKGPYEQYF

V gene: TRBV28
D gene: TRBD2
J gene: TRBJ2-3
clone size: NA
CDR3 DNA: TGTGCCACCTTCCGGGAGGGAAGGACAGATACGCAGTATTTT
CDR3 protein: CATFREGRTDTQYF

V gene: TRBV6-5
D gene: NA
J gene: TRBJ1-1
clone size: NA
CDR3 DNA: TGTGCCAGCAGTTACGTGTCGGTGGGGCACACTGAAGCTTTCTTT
CDR3 protein: CASSYVSVGHTEAFF

V gene: TRBV10-3
D gene: NA
J gene: TRBJ2-2
clone size: NA
CDR3 DNA: TGTGCCACCGGGGGCGGGACAACAACCGGGGAGCTGTTTTTT
CDR3 protein: CATGGGTTTGELFF

V gene: TRBV11-2
D gene: NA
J gene: TRBJ2-5
clone size: NA
CDR3 DNA: TGTGCCAGCAGCGTAAGGCTCCAAGAGACCCAGTACTTC
CDR3 protein: CASSVRLQETQYF

V gene: TRBV6-5
D gene: NA
J gene: TRBJ2-5
clone size: once
CDR3 DNA: TGTGCCAGCAGCGATACAGGGACCGAGACCCAGTACTTC
CDR3 protein: CASSDTGTETQYF

V gene: TRBV18
D gene: NA
J gene: TRBJ2-1
clone size: few
CDR3 DNA: TGTGCCAGCTCACCATTAGTGGCTGGTAACAATGAGCAGTTCTTC
CDR3 protein: CASSPLVAGNNEQFF

V gene: TRBV30
D gene: NA
J gene: TRBJ1-5
clone size: NA
CDR3 DNA: TGTGCCTGGAGTGGCAGGGCTGACCAGCCCCAGCATTTT
CDR3 protein: CAWSGRADQPQHF

V gene: TRBV2
D gene: NA
J gene: TRBJ1-1
clone size: few
CDR3 DNA: TGTGCCAGCAGCCTGGGGAGGGGGACTGAAGCTTTCTTT
CDR3 protein: CASSLGRGTEAFF